This T cell receptor beta chain was retrieved from a study of T cells in Graves' hyperthyroidism and ophthalmopathy. The investigators amplified TCR beta CDR3 regions from RNA transcripts. A set of HTBI primers served as the primers for a first-round RT-PCR of the TCR CDR3. TCRdb analysed the multiplex PCR reads with MiXCR anew, one entry per CDR3 protein. The sample has 380,000 or so distinct CDR3 sequences, roughly 14% seen once. This clonotype was detected ten times or more. Blood from later-ophthalmopathy patients was taken at first hyperthyroidism diagnosis. Source material for PBMCs was more than 7.5 ml fresh peripheral blood. The V end was cut by 5 bases, the J end by 5 bases, with 13 bases between. In germline, CDR1 is SGHTS, CDR2 YDEGEE. The CDR3 consists of 13 residues.

The chain carries TRBV5-8 and TRBJ1-2, with D maybe TRBD1 (6 bases). Sequencing was done on a sample of blood. This receptor was obtained from a man aged 25-40 years with Graves' hyperthyroidism that later progressed to Graves' ophthalmopathy. This CDR3 reads CASRGWTAYGYTF. The CDR3 DNA reads TGTGCCAGCAGGGGATGGACAGCTTATGGCTACACCTTC. Supplemented by reference TRBV5-8 and TRBJ1-2, the full variable domain reads EAGVTQSPTHLIKTRGQQATLRCSPISGHTSVYWYQQALGLGLQFLLWYDEGEERNRGNFPPRFSGRQFPNYSSELNVNALELEDSALYLCASRGWTAYGYTFGSGTRLTVV.